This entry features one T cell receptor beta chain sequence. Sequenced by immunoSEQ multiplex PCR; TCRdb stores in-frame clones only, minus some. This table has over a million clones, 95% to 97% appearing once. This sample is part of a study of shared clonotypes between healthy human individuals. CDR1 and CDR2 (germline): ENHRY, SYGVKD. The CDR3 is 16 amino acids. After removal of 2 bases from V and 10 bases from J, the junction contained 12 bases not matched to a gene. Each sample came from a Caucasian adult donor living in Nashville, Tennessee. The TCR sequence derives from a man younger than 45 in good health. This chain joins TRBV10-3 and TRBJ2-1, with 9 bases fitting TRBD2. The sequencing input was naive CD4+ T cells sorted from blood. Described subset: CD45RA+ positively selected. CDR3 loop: CAISEPGLAGGVEQFF. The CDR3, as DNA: TGTGCCATCAGTGAGCCGGGACTGGCGGGAGGGGTGGAGCAGTTCTTC.